Presented here are 18 T cell receptor beta chains from one specimen sequenced in a study of shared clonotypes between healthy human individuals. Profiled with immunoSEQ multiplex PCR; TCRdb holds only in-frame clones, not every one. The data show roughly 330,000 clones, around 72% seen once. The sequencing sample was made of memory CD4+ T cells sorted from blood. Documented subset: CD45RA-negative fraction. The receptors originated from a man aged 25 to 45 in good health.

The genes are TRBV2 and TRBJ2-3; TRBD2 agrees at 10 bases. Germline CDR1 and CDR2: SNHLY and FYNNEI. This CDR3 spans 20 amino acids. The V segment lost 2 bases and the J segment 0 bases; nucleotides outside the gene matches: 14. The CDR3 loop is CASSERGVASGRRSTDTQYF. In nucleotides, the CDR3 is TGTGCCAGCAGTGAACGGGGTGTGGCTAGCGGGAGAAGAAGCACAGATACGCAGTATTTT.

This clone was counted between two and nine times. The chain couples TRBV7-8 to TRBJ1-4, with D perhaps matching TRBD1 (6 bases). CDR1 and CDR2 (germline): SGHVS, FQNEAQ. This CDR3 comprises 15 residues. Deletions cut 3 bases from V and 7 bases from J, with 15 bases between. The DNA of the CDR3 is TGTGCCAGCAGCTTTACAGGGATCAGGGGTGAAAAACTGTTTTTT. Translating gives CASSFTGIRGEKLFF.

The rearrangement joins TRBV28 to TRBJ2-3; weak D call: TRBD1 (5 bases). Trimming took off 7 bases at V and 6 bases at J, with 14 bases between the two ends. Germline V CDR1 and CDR2: MDHEN, SYDVKM. The CDR3 runs 13 residues. CDR3 DNA sequence: TGTGCCAGCAACAATGCAGGGCGGGATACGCAGTATTTT. This gives the protein CASNNAGRDTQYF.

V and J are TRBV6-1 and TRBJ1-1; 8 bases map to TRBD1. The CDR3 extends over 15 amino acids. Germline CDR1 reads MNHNS; CDR2 reads SASEGT. Losses at the gene ends were 6 bases for V and 1 base for J; bases not matched to a gene: 7. CDR3: CASRYNDRGNTEAFF. The CDR3 DNA is TGTGCCAGCAGATATAACGACAGGGGGAACACTGAAGCTTTCTTT.

The V call is TRBV2, the J call TRBJ2-3; D possibly corresponds to TRBD2 (6 bases). This CDR3 contains 14 residues. The V gene's germline CDR1 is SNHLY and CDR2 FYNNEI. V dropped 6 bases and J dropped 3 bases, with 13 bases sitting between them. The CDR3, as DNA: TGTGCCAGCAGCGCCCCTCGGGGGACAGATACGCAGTATTTT. It translates to CASSAPRGTDTQYF.

J is TRBJ1-3 and V is TRBV7-9, with D possibly TRBD1 on 5 matching bases. V was cut by 3 bases and J by 2 bases, with 14 bases left in between. The CDR3 has 16 residues. CDR1 is SEHNR, CDR2 FQNEAQ, per germline (reference sequence). DNA for the CDR3: TGTGCCAGCAGCTTGGGTAAACAGGTTACTGGAAACACCATATATTTT. Protein: CASSLGKQVTGNTIYF.

In regard to this clone: Different DNA sequences within this sample yield the same CDR3. This rearrangement joins TRBV18 to TRBJ2-3; D call uncertain. The CDR3 sequence is 13 residues long. V dropped 6 bases and J dropped 0 bases, with 7 bases sitting between them. Germline CDR1 KGHSH, CDR2 LQKENI. Written as DNA, the CDR3 is TGTGCCAGCTCCCCGCTTAGCACAGATACGCAGTATTTT. It translates to CASSPLSTDTQYF. Using reference TRBV18 and TRBJ2-3 for the parts outside the CDR3, the full variable domain is NAGVMQNPRHLVRRRGQEARLRCSPMKGHSHVYWYRQLPEEGLKFMVYLQKENIIDESGMPKERFSAEFPKEGPSILRIQQVVRGDSAAYFCASSPLSTDTQYFGPGTRLTVL.

The rearrangement joins TRBV27 to TRBJ2-2; D not certain. Trimming shortened V by 6 bases and J by 2 bases, and 4 bases separated the two germline ends. CDR3 length: 12 residues. The germline CDR1 and CDR2 sequences are MNHEY and SMNVEV (reference sequence). The CDR3 spells CASRLNTGELFF. The CDR3 DNA reads as TGTGCCAGCAGACTTAACACCGGGGAGCTGTTTTTT.

The V gene is TRBV7-2, the J gene TRBJ2-1, with D unclear. Trimming left V 6 bases short and J 7 bases short, with 7 bases between. Germline lookup yields CDR1 SGHTA and CDR2 FQGNSA. The CDR3 runs 11 residues. In DNA, the CDR3 is TGTGCCAGCAGACCCGCTAATGAGCAGTTCTTC. This gives the protein CASRPANEQFF.

The chain has TRBV7-9 and TRBJ2-1; the match to TRBD2 covers 13 bases. There are 16 residues in the CDR3. The germline gives CDR1 SEHNR, CDR2 FQNEAQ (reference sequence). V lost 6 bases and J lost 8; bases outside the gene matches: 10. In DNA form, the CDR3 reads TGTGCCAGCAGTCGCAGGCGACTAGCGGGGGGCCATGAGCAGTTCTTC. The encoded protein is CASSRRRLAGGHEQFF. The full variable domain, its missing parts supplied by reference TRBV7-9 and TRBJ2-1, is DTGVSQNPRHKITKRGQNVTFRCDPISEHNRLYWYRQTLGQGPEFLTYFQNEAQLEKSRLLSDRFSAERPKGSFSTLEIQRTEQGDSAMYLCASSRRRLAGGHEQFFGPGTRLTVL.

This chain uses TRBV18 with TRBJ1-5; D remains ambiguous. The ends were cut back, 6 bases at V and 1 base at J, with 13 bases in the middle. The germline V gene encodes CDR1 KGHSH and CDR2 LQKENI. The CDR3 is 15 residues long. The CDR3 bases are TGTGCCAGCTCTACCAGCCAGTCCAGCAATCAGCCCCAGCATTTT. Amino acids: CASSTSQSSNQPQHF.

This chain connects TRBV7-9 to TRBJ2-1; the match to TRBD2 covers 9 bases. The CDR3 covers 18 residues. The trim removed 0 bases at V and 9 bases at J, leaving 15 bases unmatched. The germline CDR1 and CDR2 sequences are SEHNR and FQNEAQ (reference sequence). The CDR3 reads CASSLANILAGYFSEQFF. In DNA, the CDR3 is TGTGCCAGCAGCTTAGCCAATATCCTAGCGGGATATTTTAGTGAGCAGTTCTTC.

The chain combines TRBV28 with TRBJ2-7; possible D gene TRBD2, 6 bases. The germline gives CDR1 MDHEN, CDR2 SYDVKM. This CDR3 region has 14 residues. The V gene lost 8 bases and the J gene lost 2 bases, with 16 bases spanning the gap. The CDR3 bases are TGTGCCAGCCTAGGACACTCGGGGGCCTACGAGCAGTACTTC. It translates to CASLGHSGAYEQYF.

This clone was detected only once. The chain joins TRBV28 to TRBJ2-1; 13 positions match TRBD2. The CDR3 runs to 17 residues. V dropped 5 bases and J dropped 9; count of bases not matched to a gene: 13. Germline CDR1 MDHEN, CDR2 SYDVKM. Here the CDR3 reads CASSLTSGGAFFGEQFF. The CDR3 region has the DNA TGTGCCAGCAGTCTAACTAGCGGGGGGGCATTTTTCGGTGAGCAGTTCTTC.

The chain is built from TRBV2 and TRBJ1-1, with 8 bases fitting TRBD1. J lost 4 bases, V lost 6 bases, and 13 bases had no gene match. The CDR3 runs to 16 residues. Per the germline V gene, CDR1 is SNHLY and CDR2 is FYNNEI. CDR3: CASRLDQGARGTEAFF. DNA of the CDR3: TGTGCCAGCAGGCTAGATCAGGGGGCGAGGGGCACTGAAGCTTTCTTT.

This clone was seen many times. V and J are TRBV10-1 and TRBJ2-2, with D possibly being TRBD2 (6 bases). Germline V gives CDR1 WNHNN, CDR2 SYGVQD (reference sequence). V lost 8 bases to trimming and J lost 5 bases, with 9 bases between them. CDR3 length: 12 residues. CDR3 coding DNA: TGCGCCAGCGGGAGGTTAACCGGGGAGCTGTTTTTT. Amino acid sequence: CASGRLTGELFF.

The V gene is TRBV11-3, the J gene TRBJ2-1; weak D call: TRBD2 (6 bases). This CDR3 is 14 amino acids long. With 1 base removed from V and 7 bases from J, the gap between germline ends came to 11 bases. The V gene's germline CDR1 is SGHNT and CDR2 YENEEA. CDR3 in DNA: TGTGCCAGCAGCTTAGTCCGGGAGAGTAATGAGCAGTTCTTC. This codes for CASSLVRESNEQFF.

The J gene is TRBJ2-3, the V gene TRBV5-1, with 10 bases aligning to TRBD2. V shed 0 bases, J shed 3 bases, and the junction held 16 bases outside the gene matches. From germline, CDR1 is SGHRS and CDR2 YFSETQ. This CDR3 is 20 amino acids long. CDR3 sequence reads: CASSLDALKPSGSWTDTQYF. The CDR3 coding sequence is TGCGCCAGCAGCTTGGACGCCCTGAAACCTAGCGGGAGTTGGACAGATACGCAGTATTTT.